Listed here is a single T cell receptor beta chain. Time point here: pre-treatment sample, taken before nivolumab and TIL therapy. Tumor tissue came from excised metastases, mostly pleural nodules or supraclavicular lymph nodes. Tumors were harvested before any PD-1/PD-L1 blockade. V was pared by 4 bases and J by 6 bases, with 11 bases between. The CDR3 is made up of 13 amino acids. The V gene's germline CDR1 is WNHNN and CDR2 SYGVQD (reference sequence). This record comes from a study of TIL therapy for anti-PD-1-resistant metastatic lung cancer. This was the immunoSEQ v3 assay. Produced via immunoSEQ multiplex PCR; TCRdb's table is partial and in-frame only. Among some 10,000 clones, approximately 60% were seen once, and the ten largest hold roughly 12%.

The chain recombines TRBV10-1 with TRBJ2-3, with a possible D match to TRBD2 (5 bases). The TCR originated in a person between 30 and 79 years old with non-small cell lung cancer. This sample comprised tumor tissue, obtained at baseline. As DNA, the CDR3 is TGCGCCAGCAGTGCTAGCAGCTATGATACGCAGTATTTT. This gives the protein CASSASSYDTQYF.